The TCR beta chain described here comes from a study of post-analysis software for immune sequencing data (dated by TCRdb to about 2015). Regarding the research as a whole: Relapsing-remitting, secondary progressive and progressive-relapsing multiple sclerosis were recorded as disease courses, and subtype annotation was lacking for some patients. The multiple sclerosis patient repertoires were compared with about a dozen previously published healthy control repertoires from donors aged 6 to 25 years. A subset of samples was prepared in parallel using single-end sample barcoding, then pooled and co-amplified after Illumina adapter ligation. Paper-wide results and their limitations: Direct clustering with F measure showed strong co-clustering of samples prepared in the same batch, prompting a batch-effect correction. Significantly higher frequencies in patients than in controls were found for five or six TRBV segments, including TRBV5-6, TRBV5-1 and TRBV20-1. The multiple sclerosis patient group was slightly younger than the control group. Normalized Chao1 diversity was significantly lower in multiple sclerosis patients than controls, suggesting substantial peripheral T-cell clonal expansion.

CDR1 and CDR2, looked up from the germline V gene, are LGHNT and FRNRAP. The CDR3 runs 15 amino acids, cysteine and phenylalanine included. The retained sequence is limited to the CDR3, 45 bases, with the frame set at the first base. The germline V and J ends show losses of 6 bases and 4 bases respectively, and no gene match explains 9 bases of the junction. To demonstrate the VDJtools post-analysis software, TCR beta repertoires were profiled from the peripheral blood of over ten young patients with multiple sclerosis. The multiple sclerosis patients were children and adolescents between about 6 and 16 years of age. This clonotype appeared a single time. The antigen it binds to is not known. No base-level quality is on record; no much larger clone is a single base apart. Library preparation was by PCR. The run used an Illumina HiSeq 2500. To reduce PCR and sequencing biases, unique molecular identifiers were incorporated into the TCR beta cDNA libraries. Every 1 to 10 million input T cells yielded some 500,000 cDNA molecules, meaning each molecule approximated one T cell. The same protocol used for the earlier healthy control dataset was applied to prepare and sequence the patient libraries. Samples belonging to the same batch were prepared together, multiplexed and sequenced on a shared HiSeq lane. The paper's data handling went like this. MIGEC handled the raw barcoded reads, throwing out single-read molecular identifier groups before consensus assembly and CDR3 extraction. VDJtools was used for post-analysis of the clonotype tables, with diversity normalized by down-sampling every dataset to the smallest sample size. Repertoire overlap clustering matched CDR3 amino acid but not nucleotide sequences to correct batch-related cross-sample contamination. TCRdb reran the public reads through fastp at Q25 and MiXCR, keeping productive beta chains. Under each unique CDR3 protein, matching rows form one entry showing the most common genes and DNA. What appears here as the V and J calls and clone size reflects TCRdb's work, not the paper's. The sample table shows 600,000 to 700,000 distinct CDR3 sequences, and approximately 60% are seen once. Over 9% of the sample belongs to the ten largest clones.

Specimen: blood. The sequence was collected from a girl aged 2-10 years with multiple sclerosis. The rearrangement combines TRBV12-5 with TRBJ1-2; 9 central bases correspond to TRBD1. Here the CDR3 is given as CASGSGTGPIYGYTF. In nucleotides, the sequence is TGTGCTAGTGGCTCCGGGACAGGGCCTATCTATGGCTACACCTTC.